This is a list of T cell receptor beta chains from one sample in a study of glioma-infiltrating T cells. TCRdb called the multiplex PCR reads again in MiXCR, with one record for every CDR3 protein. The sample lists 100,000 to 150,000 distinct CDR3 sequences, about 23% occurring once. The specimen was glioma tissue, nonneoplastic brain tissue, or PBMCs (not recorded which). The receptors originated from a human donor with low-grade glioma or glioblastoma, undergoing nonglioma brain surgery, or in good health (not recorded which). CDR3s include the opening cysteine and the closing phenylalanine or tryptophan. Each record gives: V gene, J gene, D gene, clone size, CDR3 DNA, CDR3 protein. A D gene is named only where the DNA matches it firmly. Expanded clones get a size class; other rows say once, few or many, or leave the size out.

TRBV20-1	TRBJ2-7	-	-	TGCAGTGGGGGGACCTACGAGCAGTACTTC	CSGGTYEQYF
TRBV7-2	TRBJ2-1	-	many	TGTGCCAGCAGCCCCTTACTAGGAATTGAGCAGTTCTTC	CASSPLLGIEQFF
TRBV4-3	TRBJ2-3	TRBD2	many	TGCGCCAGCAGCCAAGCCTTAGCGGGTGTAGCAGATACGCAGTATTTT	CASSQALAGVADTQYF
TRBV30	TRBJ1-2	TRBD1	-	TGTGCCTGGAGGGCCCCCCTTGGGACAGTCAGCGGCTACACCTTC	CAWRAPLGTVSGYTF
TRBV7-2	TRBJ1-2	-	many	TGTGCCAGCAGCTTATCAGACATCGATGGCTACACCTTC	CASSLSDIDGYTF
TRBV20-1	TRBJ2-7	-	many	TGCAGTGCCGCGCAGGCGGCCTCCTACGAGCAGTACTTC	CSAAQAASYEQYF
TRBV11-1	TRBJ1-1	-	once	TGTGCCCGCCGCTCGGCCCCGTCCCTGCCCCCTGCCGCTTTCTTT	CARRSAPSLPPAAFF
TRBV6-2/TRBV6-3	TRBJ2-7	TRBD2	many	TGTGCCAGCAGTTACCTAGCGGGAGGATACTACGAGCAGTACTTC	CASSYLAGGYYEQYF
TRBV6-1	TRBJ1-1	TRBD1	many	TGTGCCAGCAGTGAGAACTTACAGGGGGCTGGGATGAACACTGAAGCTTTCTTT	CASSENLQGAGMNTEAFF
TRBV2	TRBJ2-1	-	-	TGTGCCGGCAGTGTCTATGAGCAGTTCTTC	CAGSVYEQFF
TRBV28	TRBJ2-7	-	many	TGTGCCAGCAGTTTGGCCGGTCCCTACGAGCAGTACTTC	CASSLAGPYEQYF
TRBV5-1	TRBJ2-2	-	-	TGCGCCAGCAGCTGGGAGGGGGTCCCCCCCGGGGAGCTGTTTTTT	CASSWEGVPPGELFF
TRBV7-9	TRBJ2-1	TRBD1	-	TGTGCCAGCACCGTGGGACAGGGCTACAATGAGCAGTTCTTC	CASTVGQGYNEQFF
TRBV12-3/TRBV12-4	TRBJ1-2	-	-	TGTGCCAGCAGTTTAGAACCGGGGTATGGCTATGGCTACACCTTC	CASSLEPGYGYGYTF
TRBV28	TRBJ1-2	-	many	TGTGCCAGCAGTTTGCCCCCCGGGGGGGTGAGGGGCTACACCTTC	CASSLPPGGVRGYTF
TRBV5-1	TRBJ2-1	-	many	TGCGCCAGCAGCCGGACGGACGACTACAATGAGCAGTTCTTC	CASSRTDDYNEQFF
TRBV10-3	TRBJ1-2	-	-	TGTGCCATCAGTGAGTCGAGGTTAGCTAACTATGGCTACACCTTC	CAISESRLANYGYTF
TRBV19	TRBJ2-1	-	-	TGTGCCAGTAGTGTCAGGATCTCCTACAATGAGCAGTTCTTC	CASSVRISYNEQFF
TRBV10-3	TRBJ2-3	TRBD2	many	TGTGCCATCAGTGTGAGGGCGGGAGGGGATACGCAGTATTTT	CAISVRAGGDTQYF
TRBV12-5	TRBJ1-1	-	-	TGTGCTAGTGGTTTGGTACCCCAGGGTCCGAACACTGAAGCTTTCTTT	CASGLVPQGPNTEAFF
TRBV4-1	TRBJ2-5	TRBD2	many	TGCGCCAGCAGCTTAGGACTAGCGGGATTAGTTTTCCAAGAGACCCAGTACTTC	CASSLGLAGLVFQETQYF
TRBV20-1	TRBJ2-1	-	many	TGCAGTGCCCGCCCCCAGGCCCTAAGCAATGAGCAGTTCTTC	CSARPQALSNEQFF
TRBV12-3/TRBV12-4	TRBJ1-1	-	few	TGTGCCAGCAGTACACAGGCGATTGAAGCTTTCTTT	CASSTQAIEAFF
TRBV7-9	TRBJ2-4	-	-	TGTGCCAGCAGCTTGTTTTGGCTGGGAGGTCTAGCCAAAAACATTCAGTACTTC	CASSLFWLGGLAKNIQYF